The source of this T cell receptor (beta chain) is a study of human T cells and chemical hapten exposure. About the research overall: A patient group, mainly female, showed alopecia areata, totalis or universalis. Per-sample TCR yield variability stemmed mainly from small pooled library volume differences.

CDR3 length: 13 residues. The J segment lost 10 bases and the V segment lost 2 bases, leaving 3 bases of the junction unmatched. From germline, CDR1 is MNHEY and CDR2 SVGEGT. Unique molecular identifiers were attached to individual cDNA molecules within the library. TCRdb called the RACE reads again in MiXCR, with one record for every CDR3 protein. This sample has about 380,000 distinct CDR3 sequences; approximately 4.4% occur once, and the top ten carry under 3%. This clonotype was detected a few times. Time point indicated: patch test 1, 2 weeks after DPC sensitization. Documented treatment: therapeutic diphenylcyclopropenone sensitization with weekly scalp DPC. Investigators collected blood before applying each patch test.

The chain combines TRBV6-2 or TRBV6-3 with TRBJ2-1; 9 bases are a match to TRBD2. The clonotype was recovered from a woman aged 45-65 years with alopecia areata. Some clones in this sample may be carry-over from other donors' samples. Sequences were derived from whole blood, sampled in connection with sensitization to the hapten diphenylcyclopropenone (DPC). DNA of the CDR3: TGTGCCAGCAGTTACGCTCTAGCGGGAGAGCAGTTCTTC. It yields the protein CASSYALAGEQFF.